Below are 2 T cell receptor beta chains sequenced from a single sample in a study of T cells in Graves' hyperthyroidism and ophthalmopathy. TCR beta CDR3 region amplification was performed from RNA transcripts. TCR CDR3 underwent first-round RT-PCR with the HTBI primer set. TCRdb re-analysed the multiplex PCR reads in MiXCR, keeping a single row per CDR3 protein. The sample contains fewer than 350,000 distinct CDR3 sequences, nearly 15% of which appear only once. The sequenced sample was blood. These TCRs come from a woman aged 45-59 years with Graves' hyperthyroidism that later progressed to Graves' ophthalmopathy.

The sample holds many counts of this clonotype. This sequence joins TRBV2 and TRBJ2-5; 13 bases align to TRBD2. Per germline, CDR1 SNHLY and CDR2 FYNNEI. CDR3 size: 16 residues. With V trimmed by 8 bases and J by 4 bases, 10 bases remained unmatched. The CDR3 bases are TGTGCCAGCTTACGACTAGCGGGAGGATTAGTAGAGACCCAGTACTTC. It translates to CASLRLAGGLVETQYF. Full variable domain (remainder filled in from reference TRBV2 and TRBJ2-5): EPEVTQTPSHQVTQMGQEVILRCVPISNHLYFYWYRQILGQKVEFLVSFYNNEISEKSEIFDDQFSVERPDGSNFTLKIRSTKLEDSAMYFCASLRLAGGLVETQYFGPGTRLLVL.

V and J are TRBV29-1 and TRBJ2-7, with TRBD1 as a possible D gene (5 bases). This CDR3 region has 11 residues. The germline V gene encodes CDR1 SQVTM and CDR2 ANQGSEA. Trimming took off 3 bases at V and 6 bases at J, with 9 bases between the two ends. The CDR3 DNA follows: TGCAGCGTTGAGGGGCGGCCCGAGCAGTACTTC. This translates into CSVEGRPEQYF.